This TCR beta chain stems from a study of T cells in Graves' hyperthyroidism and ophthalmopathy. Study background: It was at initial diagnosis, before any treatment, that peripheral blood was collected.

The table lists this clonotype with a count of one. Its antigen is undetermined. Hyperthyroidism was newly diagnosed in patients aged 18 to 65 (duration under 2 months). Study-level findings and limits: In blood, most of the thyroid clonotypes expanded above 0.001 were also present.

Template material for amplifying TCR beta CDR3 regions consisted of RNA transcripts. The HTBI primer set drove a first-round RT-PCR of the TCR CDR3. A single record per CDR3 protein comes from TCRdb applying MiXCR to the multiplex PCR reads. The sample has some 600,000 distinct CDR3 sequences, around 14% seen once; the top ten hold almost 6%. J lost 10 bases, V lost 9 bases, and 8 bases had no gene match. The CDR3 consists of 13 residues. CDR1 LGHDT and CDR2 YNNKEL come from the germline V gene (reference sequence). The sequence was collected from a woman aged 25-40 years with Graves' hyperthyroidism that later progressed to Graves' ophthalmopathy. The material sequenced was blood. V and J are TRBV3-1 and TRBJ2-1, with 11 bases lining up with TRBD1. The CDR3 DNA follows: TGTGCCAGTGGGACAGGGGGACCTGGCGAGCAGTTCTTC. This gives the protein CASGTGGPGEQFF.